This entry lists 9 T cell receptor beta chains sequenced from one sample in a study of CD8+ T cells in alopecia areata. It was cDNA, reverse transcribed from extracted RNA, that served as the sequencing template. The assay was immunoSEQ multiplex PCR, and TCRdb's table has in-frame clones only and misses some. The data show roughly 250,000 clones, 65% to 70% seen once. This material consisted of CD4+ T cells sorted from blood, taken at week 0. All receptors derive from a human donor with alopecia areata.

The chain uses TRBV5-6 and TRBJ1-5; no firm D call. This CDR3 contains 15 residues. V gave up 0 bases and J gave up 9 bases, with 16 bases separating them. CDR1 is SGHDT and CDR2 is YYEEEE in the germline V gene. In DNA form, the CDR3 reads TGTGCCAGCAGCTTGGAAGGGTCCTCGCGGTGGCCCCAGCATTTT. Its protein product is CASSLEGSSRWPQHF.

The chain couples TRBV30 to TRBJ1-2; weak D call: TRBD1 (5 bases). This CDR3 comprises 12 residues. Per the germline V gene, CDR1 is GTSNPN and CDR2 is SVGIG (reference sequence). Trimming removed 2 bases from V and 4 bases from J, with 8 bases in between. CDR3 in amino acids: CAWSPTGYGYTF. The CDR3 nucleotides are TGTGCCTGGAGTCCTACAGGCTATGGCTACACCTTC. Looking up the rest from reference TRBV30 and TRBJ1-2 gives the full variable domain: SQTIHQWPATLVQPVGSPLSLECTVEGTSNPNLYWYRQAAGRGLQLLFYSVGIGQISSEVPQNLSASRPQDRQFILSSKKLLLSDSGFYLCAWSPTGYGYTFGSGTRLTVV.

The table lists this clone with a few counts. V is TRBV6-5 and J is TRBJ1-2; tentatively, D is TRBD1 (5 bases). CDR1 is MNHEY and CDR2 is SVGAGI in the germline V gene. The V end lost 6 bases, the J end lost 4 bases, and 12 bases lay between the germline ends. CDR3 length equals 13 residues. CDR3 in amino acids: CASRLGQSYGYTF. The CDR3, as DNA: TGTGCCAGCAGGCTGGGGCAAAGCTATGGCTACACCTTC.

Here the CDR3 reads CASSLGPQIYGYTF. The CDR3 nucleotides are TGTGCCAGCAGCTTAGGCCCACAAATCTATGGCTACACCTTC. The chain carries TRBV7-9 and TRBJ1-2, with D unresolved. Germline V gene data show CDR1 as SEHNR and CDR2 as FQNEAQ (reference sequence). V was clipped by 1 base and J by 4 bases, with 10 bases between them. The CDR3 sequence is 14 residues long. The whole variable domain, filled in from reference TRBV7-9 and TRBJ1-2, reads DTGVSQNPRHKITKRGQNVTFRCDPISEHNRLYWYRQTLGQGPEFLTYFQNEAQLEKSRLLSDRFSAERPKGSFSTLEIQRTEQGDSAMYLCASSLGPQIYGYTFGSGTRLTVV.

This clone was seen only a few times. The chain uses TRBV11-2 and TRBJ2-3; D is perhaps TRBD2 (5 bases). CDR1 and CDR2 (germline): SGHAT, FQNNGV. This CDR3 is built from 16 residues. The ends were cut back, 2 bases at V and 0 bases at J, with 12 bases in the middle. The DNA for the CDR3 is TGTGCCAGCAGCTTATTGCAGCGGACTAGCACAGATACGCAGTATTTT. It yields the protein CASSLLQRTSTDTQYF.

Concerning this clone itself: The same CDR3 arises from other DNA sequences in this sample as well. This chain connects TRBV9 to TRBJ1-1; D ambiguous. V was cut by 0 bases and J by 5 bases, with 8 bases left in between. The CDR3 sequence is 13 residues long. Germline CDR1 and CDR2: SGDLS and YYNGEE. As DNA, the CDR3 is TGTGCCAGCAGCGTAGCCCGGAATACTGAAGCTTTCTTT. Translated: CASSVARNTEAFF.

The chain recombines TRBV9 with TRBJ2-6; D not resolved. Germline-derived CDR1 and CDR2 are SGDLS and YYNGEE. Trimming stripped 2 bases from V and 2 bases from J, with 2 bases between. This CDR3 region has 13 residues. The CDR3 is CASSVPGANVLTF. In nucleotides, the CDR3 is TGTGCCAGCAGCGTCCCTGGGGCCAACGTCCTGACTTTC.

The CDR3 coding sequence is TGTGCCATCAGTGGGGAGTACGAGCAGTACTTC. This translates into CAISGEYEQYF. The genes are TRBV10-3 and TRBJ2-7; a weak D match, TRBD2 (5 bases). Germline CDR1 is ENHRY and CDR2 is SYGVKD. The CDR3 has 11 residues. The V end was cut by 4 bases, the J end by 4 bases, with 5 bases between.

The chain employs TRBV30 and TRBJ1-1; a possible D gene is TRBD1 (6 bases). The CDR3 contains 13 residues. V was trimmed by 2 bases and J by 1 base, leaving 8 bases between them. Germline V CDR1 and CDR2: GTSNPN, SVGIG (reference sequence). The CDR3 DNA sequence: TGTGCCTGGAGTAAAGGGGGGAACACTGAAGCTTTCTTT. Translated: CAWSKGGNTEAFF. The full variable domain, rest sourced from reference TRBV30 and TRBJ1-1, is SQTIHQWPATLVQPVGSPLSLECTVEGTSNPNLYWYRQAAGRGLQLLFYSVGIGQISSEVPQNLSASRPQDRQFILSSKKLLLSDSGFYLCAWSKGGNTEAFFGQGTRLTVV.